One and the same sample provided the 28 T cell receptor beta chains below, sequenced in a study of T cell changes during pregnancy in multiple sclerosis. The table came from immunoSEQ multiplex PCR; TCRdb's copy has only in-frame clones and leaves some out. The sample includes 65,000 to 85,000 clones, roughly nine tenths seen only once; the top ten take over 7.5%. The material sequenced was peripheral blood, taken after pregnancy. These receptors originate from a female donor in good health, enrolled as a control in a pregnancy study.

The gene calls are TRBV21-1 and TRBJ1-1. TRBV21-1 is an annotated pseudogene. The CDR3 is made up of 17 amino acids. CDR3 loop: CASSNGLVKLTNTEAFF. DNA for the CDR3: TGTGCCAGCAGCAATGGTCTCGTGAAGCTAACGAACACTGAAGCTTTCTTT.

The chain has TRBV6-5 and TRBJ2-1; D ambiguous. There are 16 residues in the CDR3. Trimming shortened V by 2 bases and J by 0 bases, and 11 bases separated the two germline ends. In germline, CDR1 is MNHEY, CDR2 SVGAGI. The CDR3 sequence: CASSYEATSSYNEQFF. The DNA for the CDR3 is TGTGCCAGCAGTTACGAGGCCACGAGCTCCTACAATGAGCAGTTCTTC.

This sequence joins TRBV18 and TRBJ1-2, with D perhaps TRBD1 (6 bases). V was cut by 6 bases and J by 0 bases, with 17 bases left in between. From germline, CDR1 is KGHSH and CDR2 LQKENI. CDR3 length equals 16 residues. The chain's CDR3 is CASSPIGGDTNYGYTF. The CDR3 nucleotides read TGTGCCAGCTCCCCGATTGGGGGGGACACTAACTATGGCTACACCTTC.

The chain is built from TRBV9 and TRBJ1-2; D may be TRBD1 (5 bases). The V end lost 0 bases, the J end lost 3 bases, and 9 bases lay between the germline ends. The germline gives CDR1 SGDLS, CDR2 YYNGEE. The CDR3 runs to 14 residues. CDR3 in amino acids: CASSVGGDYYGYTF. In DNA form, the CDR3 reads TGTGCCAGCAGCGTAGGGGGGGACTACTATGGCTACACCTTC.

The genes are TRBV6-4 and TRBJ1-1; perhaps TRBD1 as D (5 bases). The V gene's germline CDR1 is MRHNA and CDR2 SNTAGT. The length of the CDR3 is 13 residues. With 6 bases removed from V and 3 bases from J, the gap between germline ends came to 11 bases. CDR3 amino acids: CASRATRDTEAFF. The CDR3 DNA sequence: TGTGCCAGCAGGGCCACCAGGGACACTGAAGCTTTCTTT.

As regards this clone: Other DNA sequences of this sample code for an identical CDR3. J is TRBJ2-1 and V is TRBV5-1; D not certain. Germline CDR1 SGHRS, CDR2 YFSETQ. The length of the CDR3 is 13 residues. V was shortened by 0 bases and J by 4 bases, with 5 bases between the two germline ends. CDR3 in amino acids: CASSLGQYNEQFF. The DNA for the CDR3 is TGCGCCAGCAGCTTGGGGCAGTACAATGAGCAGTTCTTC.

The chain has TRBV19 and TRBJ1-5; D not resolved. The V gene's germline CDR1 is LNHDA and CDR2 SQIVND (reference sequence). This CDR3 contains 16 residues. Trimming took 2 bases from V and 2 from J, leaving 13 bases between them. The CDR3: CASSISSPGGNQPQHF. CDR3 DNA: TGTGCCAGTAGTATATCTTCCCCGGGAGGCAATCAGCCCCAGCATTTT.

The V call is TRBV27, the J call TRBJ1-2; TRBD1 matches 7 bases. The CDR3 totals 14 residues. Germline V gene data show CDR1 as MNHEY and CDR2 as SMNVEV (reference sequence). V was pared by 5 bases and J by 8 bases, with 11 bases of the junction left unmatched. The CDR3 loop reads CASSTGDLRRGYTF. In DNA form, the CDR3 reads TGTGCCAGCAGTACAGGGGACCTTCGAAGGGGCTACACCTTC.

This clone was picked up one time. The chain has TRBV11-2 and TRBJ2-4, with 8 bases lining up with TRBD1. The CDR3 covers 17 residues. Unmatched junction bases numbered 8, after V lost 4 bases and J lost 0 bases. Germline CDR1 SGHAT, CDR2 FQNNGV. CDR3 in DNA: TGTGCCAGCAGCTCGAGCAGGGGGCTCGTAGCCAAAAACATTCAGTACTTC. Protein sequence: CASSSSRGLVAKNIQYF.

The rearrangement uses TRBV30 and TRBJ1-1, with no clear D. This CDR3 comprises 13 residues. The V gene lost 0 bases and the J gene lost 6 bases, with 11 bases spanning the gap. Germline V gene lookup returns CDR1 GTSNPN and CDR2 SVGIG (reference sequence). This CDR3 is CAWSVTPGSEAFF. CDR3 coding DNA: TGTGCCTGGAGTGTAACCCCCGGTTCTGAAGCTTTCTTT.

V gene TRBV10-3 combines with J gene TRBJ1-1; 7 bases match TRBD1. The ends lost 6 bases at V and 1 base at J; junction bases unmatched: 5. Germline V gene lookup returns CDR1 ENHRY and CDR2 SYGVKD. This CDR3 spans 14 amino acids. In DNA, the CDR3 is TGTGCCATCAGCACCGGGACAGAGAACACTGAAGCTTTCTTT. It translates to CAISTGTENTEAFF.

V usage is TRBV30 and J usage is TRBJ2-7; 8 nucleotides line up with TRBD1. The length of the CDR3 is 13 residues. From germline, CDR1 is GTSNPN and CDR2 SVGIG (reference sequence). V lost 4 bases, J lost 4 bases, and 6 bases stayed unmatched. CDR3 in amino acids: CAWKGQVPYEQYF. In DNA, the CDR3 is TGTGCCTGGAAGGGACAGGTCCCTTACGAGCAGTACTTC.

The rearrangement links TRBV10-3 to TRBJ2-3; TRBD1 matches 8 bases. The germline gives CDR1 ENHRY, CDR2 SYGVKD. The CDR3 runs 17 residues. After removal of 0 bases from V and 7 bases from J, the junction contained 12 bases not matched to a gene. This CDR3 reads CAISESKDRGFVNTQYF. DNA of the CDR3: TGTGCCATCAGTGAGTCGAAAGACAGGGGTTTTGTGAATACGCAGTATTTT.

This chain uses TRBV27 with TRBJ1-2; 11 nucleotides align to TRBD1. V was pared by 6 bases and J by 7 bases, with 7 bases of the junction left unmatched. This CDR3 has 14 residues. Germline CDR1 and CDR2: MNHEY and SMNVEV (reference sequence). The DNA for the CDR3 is TGTGCCAGCAGACCCGGGACAGGGGGTATTGGCTACACCTTC. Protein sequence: CASRPGTGGIGYTF.

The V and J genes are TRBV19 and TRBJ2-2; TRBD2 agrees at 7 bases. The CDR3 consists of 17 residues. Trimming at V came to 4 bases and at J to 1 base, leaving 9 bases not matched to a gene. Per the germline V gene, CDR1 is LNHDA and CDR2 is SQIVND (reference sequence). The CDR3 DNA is TGTGCCAGTAGTACCCTAATTGCTAGCGGGAACACCGGGGAGCTGTTTTTT. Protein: CASSTLIASGNTGELFF.

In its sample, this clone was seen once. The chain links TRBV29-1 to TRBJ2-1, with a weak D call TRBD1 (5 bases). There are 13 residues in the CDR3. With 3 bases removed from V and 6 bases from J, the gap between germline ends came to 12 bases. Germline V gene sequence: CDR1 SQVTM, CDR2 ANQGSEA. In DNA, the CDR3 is TGCAGCGTTGATGGCAGGGCCTCCAATGAGCAGTTCTTC. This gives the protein CSVDGRASNEQFF.

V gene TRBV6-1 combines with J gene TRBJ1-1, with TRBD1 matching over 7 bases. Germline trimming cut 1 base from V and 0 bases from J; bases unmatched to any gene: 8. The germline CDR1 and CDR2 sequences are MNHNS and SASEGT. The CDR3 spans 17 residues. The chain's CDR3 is CASSEGRQGPLNTEAFF. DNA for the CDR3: TGTGCCAGCAGTGAAGGGAGACAGGGACCGTTGAACACTGAAGCTTTCTTT.

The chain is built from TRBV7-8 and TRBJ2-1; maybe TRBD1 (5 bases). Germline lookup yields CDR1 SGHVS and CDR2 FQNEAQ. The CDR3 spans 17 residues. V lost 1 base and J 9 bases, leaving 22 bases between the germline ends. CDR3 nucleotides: TGTGCCAGCAGCTTAGTTAGCCCCGACTGGGCTCAGGGTGAGCAGTTCTTC. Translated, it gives CASSLVSPDWAQGEQFF.

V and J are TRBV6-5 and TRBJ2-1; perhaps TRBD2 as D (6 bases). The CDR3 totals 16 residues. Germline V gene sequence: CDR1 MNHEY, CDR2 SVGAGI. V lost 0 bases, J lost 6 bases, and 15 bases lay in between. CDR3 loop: CASSYSDGGRFNEQFF. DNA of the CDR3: TGTGCCAGCAGTTACTCGGACGGGGGTCGTTTCAATGAGCAGTTCTTC.

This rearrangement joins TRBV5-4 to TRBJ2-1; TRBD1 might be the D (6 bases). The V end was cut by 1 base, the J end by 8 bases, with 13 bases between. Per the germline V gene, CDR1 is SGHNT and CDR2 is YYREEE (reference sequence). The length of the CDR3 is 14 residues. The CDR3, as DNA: TGTGCCAGCAGCTTGCAGGGGCGCGACGATGAGCAGTTCTTC. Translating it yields CASSLQGRDDEQFF.

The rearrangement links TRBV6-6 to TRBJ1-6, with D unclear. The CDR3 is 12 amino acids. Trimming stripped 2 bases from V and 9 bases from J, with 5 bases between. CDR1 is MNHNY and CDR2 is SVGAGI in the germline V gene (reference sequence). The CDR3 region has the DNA TGTGCCAGCAGTTACGAGGGTTCACCCCTCCACTTT. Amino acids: CASSYEGSPLHF.

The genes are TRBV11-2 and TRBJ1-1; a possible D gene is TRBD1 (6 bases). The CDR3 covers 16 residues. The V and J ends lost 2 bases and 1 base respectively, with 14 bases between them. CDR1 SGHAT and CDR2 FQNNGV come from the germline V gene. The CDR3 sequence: CASSLLPGEGNTEAFF. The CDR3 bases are TGTGCCAGCAGCTTACTACCAGGGGAGGGGAACACTGAAGCTTTCTTT.

The CDR3 here is CASSYGQGASNSPLHF. The CDR3 DNA is TGTGCCAGCAGTTACGGACAGGGGGCATCTAATTCACCCCTCCACTTT. J is TRBJ1-6 and V is TRBV6-5, with 11 bases fitting TRBD1. CDR1 MNHEY and CDR2 SVGAGI come from the germline V gene. J was trimmed by 6 bases and V by 2 bases; bases with no gene match: 3. The CDR3 is 16 amino acids.

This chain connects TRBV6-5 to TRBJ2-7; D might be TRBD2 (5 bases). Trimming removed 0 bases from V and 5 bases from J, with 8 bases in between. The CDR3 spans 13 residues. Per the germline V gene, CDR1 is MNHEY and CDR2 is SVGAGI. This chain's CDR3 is CASSYSPGNEQYF. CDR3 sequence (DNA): TGTGCCAGCAGTTACTCGCCCGGGAACGAGCAGTACTTC.

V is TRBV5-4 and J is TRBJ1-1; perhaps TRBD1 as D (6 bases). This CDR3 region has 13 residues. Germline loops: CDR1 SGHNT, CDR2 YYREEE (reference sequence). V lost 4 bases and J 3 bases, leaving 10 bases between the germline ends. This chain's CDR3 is CASSLGQYTEAFF. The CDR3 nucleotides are TGTGCCAGCAGCCTAGGACAGTACACTGAAGCTTTCTTT.

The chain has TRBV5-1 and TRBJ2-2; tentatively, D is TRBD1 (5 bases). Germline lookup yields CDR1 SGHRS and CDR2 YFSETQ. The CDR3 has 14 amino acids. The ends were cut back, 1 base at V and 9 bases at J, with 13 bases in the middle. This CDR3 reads CASSLLGVTRELFF. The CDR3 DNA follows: TGCGCCAGCAGCTTGTTAGGGGTAACGAGGGAGCTGTTTTTT.

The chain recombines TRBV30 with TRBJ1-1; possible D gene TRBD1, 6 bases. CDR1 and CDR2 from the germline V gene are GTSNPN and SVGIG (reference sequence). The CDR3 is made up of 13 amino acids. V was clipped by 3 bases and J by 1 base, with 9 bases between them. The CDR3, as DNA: TGTGCCTGGAGAACACAGGGGAACACTGAAGCTTTCTTT. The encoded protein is CAWRTQGNTEAFF.

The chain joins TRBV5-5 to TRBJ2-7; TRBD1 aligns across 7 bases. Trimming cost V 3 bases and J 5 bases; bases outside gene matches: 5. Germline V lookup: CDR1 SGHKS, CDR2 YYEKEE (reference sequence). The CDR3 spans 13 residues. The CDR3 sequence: CASSSTGQNEQYF. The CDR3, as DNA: TGTGCCAGCAGCTCGACGGGACAGAACGAGCAGTACTTC.